The clone carrying this T cell receptor beta chain has a count of ten or more. TCRdb's table, derived via immunoSEQ multiplex PCR, lists solely in-frame clones and lacks some. The sample consists of hundreds of thousands of clones, about 90% of them appearing once. This CDR3 has 16 residues. Trimming removed 5 bases at V and 8 bases at J, with 21 bases between. Looked up from germline, CDR1 is SGHTA and CDR2 is FQGNSA. The data stem from a study of Ad26.COV2.S vaccination and SARS-CoV-2 variants. In the study overall: Donor got 5x10^10 or 1x10^11 viral particles of Ad26.COV2.S.

Treatment described: some 20 received Ad26.COV2.S at low or high dose, single or two shots; roughly 5 received placebo; per-sample allocation not given. Following the first vaccine or placebo injection, samples were taken on day 63. It was an adult aged 18-55 years in Boston who was the donor. Its platform was an Ad26 vector, and its expressed antigen was Wuhan-strain SARS-CoV-2 spike. The sequence was obtained from a person between 18 and 60 years old who received the Ad26.COV2.S COVID-19 vaccine or a placebo. This chain uses TRBV7-2 with TRBJ1-4; no definite D call. Sequencing was performed on peripheral blood, taken in a trial of Ad26.COV2.S vaccine versus placebo. This CDR3 reads CASSTFPGSKHEKLFF. The CDR3, as DNA: TGTGCCAGCAGCACCTTTCCCGGGTCGAAACACGAAAAACTGTTTTTT.